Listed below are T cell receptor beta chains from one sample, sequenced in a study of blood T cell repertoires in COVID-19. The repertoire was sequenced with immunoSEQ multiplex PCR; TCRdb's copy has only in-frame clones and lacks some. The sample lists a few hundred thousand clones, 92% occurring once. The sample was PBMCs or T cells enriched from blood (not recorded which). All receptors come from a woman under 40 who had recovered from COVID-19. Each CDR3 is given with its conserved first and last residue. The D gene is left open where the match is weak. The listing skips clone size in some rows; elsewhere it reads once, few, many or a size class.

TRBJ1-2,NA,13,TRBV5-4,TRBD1,TGTGCCAGCAGCCCCGACAGGGGTGATAGCTACACCTTC,CASSPDRGDSYTF
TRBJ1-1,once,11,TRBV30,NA,TGTGCCTGCCTCGGTACCACTGAAGCTTTCTTT,CACLGTTEAFF
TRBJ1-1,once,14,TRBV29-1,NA,TGCAGCGTTGAAGGTCTAGTAGGGAACACTGAAGCTTTCTTT,CSVEGLVGNTEAFF
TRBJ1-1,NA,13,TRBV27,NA,TGTGCCAGCAGCTCCGGTGTAGGGAGTGAAGCTTTCTTT,CASSSGVGSEAFF
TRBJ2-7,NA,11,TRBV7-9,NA,TGTGCCAGCAGCCAGACTGAGGAGCAGTACTTC,CASSQTEEQYF
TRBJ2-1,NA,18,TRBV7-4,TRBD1,TGTGCCAGCAGCTTAGCCTACAGGGGCGACAAGTGGGTCAATGAGCAGTTCTTC,CASSLAYRGDKWVNEQFF
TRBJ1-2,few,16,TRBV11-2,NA,TGTGCCAGCAGCCCCTACCTGGGGGGGCTGGGCTATGGCTACACCTTC,CASSPYLGGLGYGYTF
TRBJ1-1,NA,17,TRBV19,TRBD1,TGTGCCAGTAGATCCTTCGGGACAGGGGGCGGAGGGACTGAAGCTTTCTTT,CASRSFGTGGGGTEAFF
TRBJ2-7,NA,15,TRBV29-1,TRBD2,TGCAGCGTTGTATGGCGCGGGAGGGCCTCCTACGAGCAGTACTTC,CSVVWRGRASYEQYF
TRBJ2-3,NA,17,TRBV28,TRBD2,TGTGCCAGCAGTTTAATTTTTGCGGGAGGGCCTTCAGATACGCAGTATTTT,CASSLIFAGGPSDTQYF
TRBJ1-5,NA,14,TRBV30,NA,TGTGCCTGGAGTGTTCCGGGAGGGTATCAGCCCCAGCATTTT,CAWSVPGGYQPQHF
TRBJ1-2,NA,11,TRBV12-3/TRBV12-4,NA,TGTGCCAGCAGCCGCGGGTATGGCTACACCTTC,CASSRGYGYTF
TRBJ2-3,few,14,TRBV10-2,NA,TGCGCCAGCAGTGTACTTACTAGTGCAGATACGCAGTATTTT,CASSVLTSADTQYF
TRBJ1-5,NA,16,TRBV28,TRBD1,TGTGCCAGCAGTTTCGACAGGGCCTATAGCAATCAGCCCCAGCATTTT,CASSFDRAYSNQPQHF
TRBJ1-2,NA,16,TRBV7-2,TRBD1,TGTGCCAGCAGCTCGGACACCAGGGGGCAGGCCTATGGCTACACCTTC,CASSSDTRGQAYGYTF
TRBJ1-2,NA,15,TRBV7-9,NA,TGTGCCAGCAGCCCCGCGGGGGGGTTTAACTATGGCTACACCTTC,CASSPAGGFNYGYTF
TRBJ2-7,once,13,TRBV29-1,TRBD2,TGCAGCGTTCAAATAGCGGGAGAGGGCGAGCAGTACTTC,CSVQIAGEGEQYF
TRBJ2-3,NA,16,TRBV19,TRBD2,TGTGCCAGTAGTATTCCCAGCGGGAGGGCCGCAGATACGCAGTATTTT,CASSIPSGRAADTQYF
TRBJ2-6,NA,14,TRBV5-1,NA,TGCGCCAGCAGGACAACCTCTGGGGCCAACGTCCTGACTTTC,CASRTTSGANVLTF
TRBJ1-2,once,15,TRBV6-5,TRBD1,TGTGCCAGCCGGGACAGGGGGAAGGCTAACTATGGCTACACCTTC,CASRDRGKANYGYTF
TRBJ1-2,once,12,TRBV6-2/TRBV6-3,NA,TGTGCCAGCAGTTTGACTACAGATGGCTACACCTTC,CASSLTTDGYTF
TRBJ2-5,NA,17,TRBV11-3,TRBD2,TGTGCCAGCAGCTTGGGGACTAGCGGGGGGGCTTACGGGACCCAGTACTTC,CASSLGTSGGAYGTQYF
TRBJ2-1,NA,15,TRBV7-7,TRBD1,TGTGCTAGCAGCTTAGGACAGGGGCCCTACAATGAGCAGTTCTTC,CASSLGQGPYNEQFF
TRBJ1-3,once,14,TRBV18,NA,TGTGCCAGCTCACCATCCGTGAAGGGGGACACCATATATTTT,CASSPSVKGDTIYF
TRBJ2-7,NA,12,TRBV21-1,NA,TGTGCCAGCAGCAAAGATAGTTGCGAGCAGTACTTC,CASSKDSCEQYF
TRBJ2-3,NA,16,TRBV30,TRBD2,TGTGCCTGGAGTGGTATGGGGCGGGGGGTAACAGATACGCAGTATTTT,CAWSGMGRGVTDTQYF
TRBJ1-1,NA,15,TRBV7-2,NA,TGTGCCAGCAGCCTACATAGGGGATTGACCACTGAAGCTTTCTTT,CASSLHRGLTTEAFF
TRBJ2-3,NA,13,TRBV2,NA,TGTGCCAGCAGTCGACAGTCCACAGATACGCAGTATTTT,CASSRQSTDTQYF
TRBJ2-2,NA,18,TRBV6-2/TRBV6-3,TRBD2,TGTGCCAGCAGTTCACCGGGACTAGCGGGGAGGAACACCGGGGAGCTGTTTTTT,CASSSPGLAGRNTGELFF
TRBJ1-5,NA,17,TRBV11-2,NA,TGTGCCAGCAGCTTAGTCCCGCCAGAATATAGCAATCAGCCCCAGCATTTT,CASSLVPPEYSNQPQHF
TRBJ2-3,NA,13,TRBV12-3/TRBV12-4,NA,TGTGCCAGCAGTTTTAGAAGCACAGATACGCAGTATTTT,CASSFRSTDTQYF
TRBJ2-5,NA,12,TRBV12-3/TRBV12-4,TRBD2,TGTGCAACCTCGGGGGGACAAGAGACCCAGTACTTC,CATSGGQETQYF
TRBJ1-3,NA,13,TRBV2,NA,TGTGCCAGCAGCCCAGACTCTGGAAACACCATATATTTT,CASSPDSGNTIYF
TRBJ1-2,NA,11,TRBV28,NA,TGTGCCAGCGTAGCACTGGGTGGCTACACCTTC,CASVALGGYTF
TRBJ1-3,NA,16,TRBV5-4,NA,TGTGCCAGCAGCCCAGAGCCGGGACTATCTGGAAACACCATATATTTT,CASSPEPGLSGNTIYF
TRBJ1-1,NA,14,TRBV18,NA,TGTGCCAGCTCACCTCAGGAGGAGAACACTGAAGCTTTCTTT,CASSPQEENTEAFF
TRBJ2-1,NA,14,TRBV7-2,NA,TGTGCCAGCAGCTTAGCGGGGGGTAACAATGAGCAGTTCTTC,CASSLAGGNNEQFF
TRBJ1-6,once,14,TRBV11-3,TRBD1,TGTGCCAGCAGCTTTAGGGGGCTCGATTCACCCCTCCACTTT,CASSFRGLDSPLHF
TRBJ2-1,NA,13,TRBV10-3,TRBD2,TGTGCCATCGGGGGGACTAGCGGCAATGAGCAGTTCTTC,CAIGGTSGNEQFF
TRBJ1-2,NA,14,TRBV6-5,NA,TGTGCCAGCAGTTACGCGAGGGCTGACTATGGCTACACCTTC,CASSYARADYGYTF
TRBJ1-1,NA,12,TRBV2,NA,TGTGCCAGCAGAGCCCAGGGGCCTGAAGCTTTCTTT,CASRAQGPEAFF
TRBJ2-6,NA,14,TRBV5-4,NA,TGTGCCAGCAGCTTGGGAGGGGGGGCCAACGTCCTGACTTTC,CASSLGGGANVLTF
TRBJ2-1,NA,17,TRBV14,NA,TGTGCCAGCAGCCAAATTCTCGGGCTAGCGAGTACCAATGAGCAGTTCTTC,CASSQILGLASTNEQFF
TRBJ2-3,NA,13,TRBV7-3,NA,TGTGCCAGCAGCTTAAAGGGGTCAGATACGCAGTATTTT,CASSLKGSDTQYF
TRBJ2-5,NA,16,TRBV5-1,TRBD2,TGCGCCAGCAGCTTGGGACTAGCGGAGGTCCAAGAGACCCAGTACTTC,CASSLGLAEVQETQYF
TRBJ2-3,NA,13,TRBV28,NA,TGTGCCAGCAGTCGGACAGACACAGATACGCAGTATTTT,CASSRTDTDTQYF
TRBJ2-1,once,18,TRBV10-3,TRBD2,TGTGCCATCAGTGAGGGGGGCGGTGGAGCGGGAGCTGGAAATGAGCAGTTCTTC,CAISEGGGGAGAGNEQFF
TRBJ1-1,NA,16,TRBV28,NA,TGTGCCAGCAGTTTATGGACACAGGGAATTGACACTGAAGCTTTCTTT,CASSLWTQGIDTEAFF
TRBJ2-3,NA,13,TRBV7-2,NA,TGTGCCAGCAGCTTAGGTCGGTCGGTTACGCAGTATTTT,CASSLGRSVTQYF
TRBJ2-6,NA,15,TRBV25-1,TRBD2,TGTGCCAGCGGGACTAGCGGGACCGGGGCCAACGTCCTGACTTTC,CASGTSGTGANVLTF